This TCR beta chain was recorded in a study of T cells in Graves' hyperthyroidism and ophthalmopathy. Study outcomes and limitations: Ophthalmopathy was predicted by the model a median of around 5.9 months ahead of onset. Clonotypes that were expanded in thyroid above 0.001 mostly appeared in blood too.

When ophthalmopathy did not progress within 18 months, Graves' hyperthyroidism was considered stable. These patients, aged 18 to 65, had recently diagnosed hyperthyroidism lasting under 2 months. V was cut by 4 bases and J by 2 bases, with 14 bases left in between. CDR3 size: 15 residues. Germline V gene data show CDR1 as MNHEY and CDR2 as SVGAGI. Researchers amplified the TCR beta CDR3 regions from RNA transcripts. HTBI primers were employed in a first-round RT-PCR of the TCR CDR3. TCRdb re-called the multiplex PCR reads through MiXCR, storing one row per CDR3 protein. The repertoire holds about 540,000 distinct CDR3 sequences, with about 45% as singletons. A word on this clonotype: Its antigen is undetermined.

What was sequenced was peripheral blood or thyroid tissue (not recorded which). The genes are TRBV6-5 and TRBJ1-2, with no clear D. The sequence came from a woman in her late teens or twenties with Graves' hyperthyroidism. CDR3 DNA sequence: TGTGCCAGCAGTTCCACTCCAGACCGCAACTATGGCTACACCTTC. This codes for CASSSTPDRNYGYTF.